This T cell receptor (beta chain) was retrieved from a study of T cells in Graves' hyperthyroidism and ophthalmopathy. Study-wide results and limits: Most clonotypes expanded in the thyroid (above 0.001) were also present in blood.

The CDR3 runs 13 residues. In germline, CDR1 is MDHEN, CDR2 SYDVKM. V was pared by 3 bases and J by 7 bases, with 10 bases between. The table lists this clonotype with many counts. The antigen remains unidentified. Researchers took RNA transcripts and amplified the TCR beta CDR3 regions from them. A first-round RT-PCR of the TCR CDR3 used the HTBI primer set. In TCRdb, the multiplex PCR reads were re-called with MiXCR into one record per CDR3 protein. The sample lists approximately 400,000 distinct CDR3 sequences, about 14% occurring once. Specimen: blood. This TCR came from a man under 40 with Graves' hyperthyroidism that later progressed to Graves' ophthalmopathy. The rearrangement joins TRBV28 to TRBJ1-5; D gene unclear. The CDR3 loop is CASSFPSRQPQHF. The CDR3 DNA is TGTGCCAGCAGTTTTCCCTCCCGGCAGCCCCAGCATTTT.